This record concerns one T cell receptor beta chain sequence. Germline V CDR1 and CDR2: LGHNT, FRNRAP. This CDR3 spans 11 amino acids. Trimming left V 2 bases short and J 6 bases short, with 1 base between. TCRdb reprocessed the RT-PCR reads with MiXCR, giving one entry per CDR3 protein. The table records 550,000 to 750,000 distinct CDR3 sequences, 12% to 15% of them present only once. The chain is built from TRBV12-5 and TRBJ2-2, with D unclear. The sequence derives from a female donor in good health, serving as a healthy control. The sample taken for sequencing was memory CD4+ T cells from blood. This CDR3 reads CASGLSGELFF. DNA of the CDR3: TGTGCTAGTGGTTTGTCCGGGGAGCTGTTTTTT. The full variable domain, rest sourced from reference TRBV12-5 and TRBJ2-2, is DARVTQTPRHKVTEMGQEVTMRCQPILGHNTVFWYRQTMMQGLELLAYFRNRAPLDDSGMPKDRFSAEMPDATLATLKIQPSEPRDSAVYFCASGLSGELFFGEGSRLTVL.